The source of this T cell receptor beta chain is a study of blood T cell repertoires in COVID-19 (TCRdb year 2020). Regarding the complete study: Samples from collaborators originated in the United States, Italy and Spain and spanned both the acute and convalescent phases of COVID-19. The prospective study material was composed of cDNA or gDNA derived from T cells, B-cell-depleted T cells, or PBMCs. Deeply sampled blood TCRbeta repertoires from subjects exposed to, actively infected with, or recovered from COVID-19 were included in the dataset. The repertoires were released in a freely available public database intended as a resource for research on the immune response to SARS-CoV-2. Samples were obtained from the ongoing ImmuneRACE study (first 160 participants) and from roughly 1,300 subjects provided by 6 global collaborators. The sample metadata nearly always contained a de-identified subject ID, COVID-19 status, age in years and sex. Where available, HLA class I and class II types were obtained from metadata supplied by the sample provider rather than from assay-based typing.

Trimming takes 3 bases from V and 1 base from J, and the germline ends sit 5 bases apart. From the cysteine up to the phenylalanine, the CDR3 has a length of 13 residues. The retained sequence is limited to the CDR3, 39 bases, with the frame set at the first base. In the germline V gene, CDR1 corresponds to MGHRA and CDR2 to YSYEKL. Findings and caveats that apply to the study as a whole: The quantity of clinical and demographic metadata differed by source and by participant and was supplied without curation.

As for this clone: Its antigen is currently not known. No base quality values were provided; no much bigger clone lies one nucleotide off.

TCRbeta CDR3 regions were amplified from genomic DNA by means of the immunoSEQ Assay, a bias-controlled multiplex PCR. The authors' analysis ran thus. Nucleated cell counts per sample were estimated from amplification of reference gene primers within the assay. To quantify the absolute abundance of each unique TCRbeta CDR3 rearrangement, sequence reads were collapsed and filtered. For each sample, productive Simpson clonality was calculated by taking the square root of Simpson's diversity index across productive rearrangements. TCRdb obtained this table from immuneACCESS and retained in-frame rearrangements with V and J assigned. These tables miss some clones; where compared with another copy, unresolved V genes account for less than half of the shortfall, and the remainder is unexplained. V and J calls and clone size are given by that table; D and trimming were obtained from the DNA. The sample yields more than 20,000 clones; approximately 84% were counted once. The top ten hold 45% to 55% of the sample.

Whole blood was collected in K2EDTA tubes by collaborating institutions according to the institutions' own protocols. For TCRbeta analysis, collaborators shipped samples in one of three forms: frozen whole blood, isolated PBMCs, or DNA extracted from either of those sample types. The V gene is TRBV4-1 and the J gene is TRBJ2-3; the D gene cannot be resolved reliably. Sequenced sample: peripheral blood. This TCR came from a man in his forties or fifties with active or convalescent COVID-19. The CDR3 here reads CASSQQGTDTQYF. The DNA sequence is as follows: TGCGCCAGCAGCCAGCAGGGCACAGATACGCAGTATTTT.